The 32 T cell receptor beta chains listed next were all sequenced from one sample in a study of blood T cell dynamics during melanoma immunotherapy. Time point denoted: pre-treatment baseline. TCRdb's table, derived via immunoSEQ multiplex PCR, lists solely in-frame clones and lacks some. The sample yields around 11,000 clones, 75% to 90% seen once. The material sequenced was blood, taken from a patient treated with checkpoint blockade. These receptors were obtained from a human donor with melanoma.

The chain links TRBV19 to TRBJ1-4; D is perhaps TRBD1 (5 bases). This CDR3 spans 14 amino acids. Between the trimmed V and J ends, which lost 3 bases and 4 bases, there was a span of 9 bases. CDR1 is LNHDA, CDR2 SQIVND, per germline (reference sequence). The CDR3 coding sequence is TGTGCCAGTAGTATCGGGGCCTTTAATGAAAAACTGTTTTTT. Amino acids: CASSIGAFNEKLFF. Based on the CDR3 plus reference TRBV19 and TRBJ1-4, the full variable domain is DGGITQSPKYLFRKEGQNVTLSCEQNLNHDAMYWYRQDPGQGLRLIYYSQIVNDFQKGDIAEGYSVSREKKESFPLTVTSAQKNPTAFYLCASSIGAFNEKLFFGSGTQLSVL.

The rearrangement uses TRBV7-6 and TRBJ2-3; the match to TRBD2 covers 11 bases. The CDR3 extends over 16 amino acids. V shed 5 bases, J shed 1 base, and the junction held 5 bases outside the gene matches. Germline V CDR1 and CDR2: SGHVS, FNYEAQ. The CDR3, as DNA: TGTGCCAGCAGCCGGACTAGCGGGTACGGCACAGATACGCAGTATTTT. This sequence encodes CASSRTSGYGTDTQYF.

This chain links TRBV5-1 with TRBJ1-6; possible D gene TRBD1, 5 bases. CDR3 length: 16 amino acids. V was clipped by 4 bases and J by 4 bases, with 15 bases between them. Germline V gives CDR1 SGHRS, CDR2 YFSETQ. The CDR3 loop reads CASSLFPDSYNSPLHF. The CDR3 bases are TGCGCCAGCAGCCTCTTTCCCGACAGTTATAATTCACCCCTCCACTTT.

The chain joins TRBV4-1 to TRBJ2-5; D not certain. This CDR3 spans 13 amino acids. Germline lookup yields CDR1 MGHRA and CDR2 YSYEKL. Trimming cost V 1 base and J 4 bases, with 7 bases left between them. CDR3 in amino acids: CASSQGVRETQYF. The CDR3 coding sequence is TGCGCCAGCAGCCAAGGAGTTCGAGAGACCCAGTACTTC.

This clone was picked up a small number of times. This sequence joins TRBV7-6 and TRBJ1-6; D is uncertain. The length of the CDR3 is 14 residues. The V gene's germline CDR1 is SGHVS and CDR2 FNYEAQ. With 1 base removed from V and 13 bases from J, the gap between germline ends came to 14 bases. This chain's CDR3 is CASSLVPDLGPLHF. The CDR3 coding sequence is TGTGCCAGCAGCTTAGTCCCAGACCTCGGGCCCCTCCACTTT.

Written as DNA, the CDR3 is TGTGCCAGCAGCCAAACAGGGGGCTTTGGCTACACCTTC. Its protein is CASSQTGGFGYTF. This chain connects TRBV7-3 to TRBJ1-2, with 9 bases fitting TRBD1. From germline, CDR1 is SGHTA and CDR2 FQGTGA. The CDR3 is 13 amino acids. V dropped 5 bases and J dropped 7; count of bases not matched to a gene: 5.

The chain uses TRBV28 and TRBJ2-3; weak D call: TRBD2 (6 bases). The CDR3 contains 15 residues. V dropped 2 bases and J dropped 7 bases, with 16 bases sitting between them. Germline V gene lookup returns CDR1 MDHEN and CDR2 SYDVKM. Here the CDR3 DNA reads TGTGCCAGCAGTTTACCAAGTTCGGGGGTTTATACGCAGTATTTT. Translating gives CASSLPSSGVYTQYF.

There are a few counts of this clone. V is TRBV7-8 and J is TRBJ2-1; 8 bases match TRBD2. Germline V CDR1 and CDR2: SGHVS, FQNEAQ. This CDR3 is 17 amino acids long. J lost 2 bases, V lost 5 bases, and 11 bases had no gene match. CDR3 nucleotides: TGTGCCAGCAGCCCCCCGGGGGGGCGGGAGGCCTACAATGAGCAGTTCTTC. Encoded protein: CASSPPGGREAYNEQFF.

The CDR3 region has the DNA TGTGCCAGCAGCCCGTGGGCAGAGAACAATGAGCAGTTCTTC. Residues: CASSPWAENNEQFF. This chain connects TRBV11-3 to TRBJ2-1; D is unresolved. V shed 5 bases and J shed 5 bases, with 13 bases lying between them. The CDR3 consists of 14 residues. The germline gives CDR1 SGHNT, CDR2 YENEEA.

This chain links TRBV27 with TRBJ1-6; maybe TRBD1 (5 bases). Trimming stripped 6 bases from V and 8 bases from J, with 20 bases between. Germline CDR1 and CDR2: MNHEY and SMNVEV (reference sequence). This CDR3 is built from 16 residues. The DNA of the CDR3 is TGTGCCAGCAGATCACGTTGGACAAGTACTTATTCACCCCTCCACTTT. Encoded protein: CASRSRWTSTYSPLHF.

V usage is TRBV30 and J usage is TRBJ2-3; D is uncertain. Per germline, CDR1 GTSNPN and CDR2 SVGIG (reference sequence). V shed 2 bases and J shed 11 bases, with 14 bases lying between them. CDR3 length: 12 residues. The CDR3 loop is CAWSMAAPGQYF. CDR3 in DNA: TGTGCCTGGAGTATGGCGGCCCCAGGGCAGTATTTT.

This rearrangement joins TRBV6-5 to TRBJ1-1; 7 bases are a match to TRBD1. This CDR3 spans 13 amino acids. With 5 bases clipped from V and 3 bases from J, the junction kept 3 bases outside the gene matches. Germline V gene data show CDR1 as MNHEY and CDR2 as SVGAGI. The CDR3 protein is CASSLQGDTEAFF. In DNA form, the CDR3 reads TGTGCCAGCAGTCTCCAGGGGGACACTGAAGCTTTCTTT.

The rearrangement links TRBV28 to TRBJ2-1; D remains ambiguous. V was shortened by 1 base and J by 2 bases, with 15 bases between the two germline ends. Germline-derived CDR1 and CDR2 are MDHEN and SYDVKM. The CDR3 is 17 residues long. In DNA, the CDR3 is TGTGCCAGCAGTTTATCCGCGGTGGGGTGGCCCTACAATGAGCAGTTCTTC. Translating gives CASSLSAVGWPYNEQFF.

The sample holds a few counts of this clone. This sequence joins TRBV30 and TRBJ1-1, with TRBD1 as a possible D gene (6 bases). Germline V gene lookup returns CDR1 GTSNPN and CDR2 SVGIG (reference sequence). The CDR3 length is 12 residues. Trimming left V 5 bases short and J 4 bases short, with 11 bases between. The CDR3 is CAWGRGGTEAFF. The CDR3 DNA reads TGTGCCTGGGGACGAGGGGGCACTGAAGCTTTCTTT. Drawing the rest from reference TRBV30 and TRBJ1-1, the complete variable domain is SQTIHQWPATLVQPVGSPLSLECTVEGTSNPNLYWYRQAAGRGLQLLFYSVGIGQISSEVPQNLSASRPQDRQFILSSKKLLLSDSGFYLCAWGRGGTEAFFGQGTRLTVV.

V usage is TRBV7-9 and J usage is TRBJ1-3; D not certain. Per germline, CDR1 SEHNR and CDR2 FQNEAQ (reference sequence). The ends were cut back, 5 bases at V and 1 base at J, with 3 bases in the middle. The CDR3 is 12 residues long. The CDR3 loop reads CASSRSGNTIYF. CDR3 bases: TGTGCCAGCAGCCGATCTGGAAACACCATATATTTT.

The chain recombines TRBV10-2 with TRBJ2-5; TRBD2 matches 8 bases. Gene TRBJ2-7 matches the end of the DNA better, so the J call may be wrong. This CDR3 region has 16 residues. Germline CDR1 is WSHSY and CDR2 is SAAADI. The CDR3 DNA reads as TGCGCCAGCAGCGACACCGGGACTAGTCTTTTTGACGAGCAGTACTTC. Translation gives CASSDTGTSLFDEQYF.

The chain uses TRBV29-1 and TRBJ2-5, with TRBD1 as a possible D gene (6 bases). The CDR3 extends over 13 amino acids. With 1 base removed from V and 1 base from J, the gap between germline ends came to 7 bases. Germline loops: CDR1 SQVTM, CDR2 ANQGSEA. The CDR3 sequence: CSVEGQAQETQYF. For the CDR3, the DNA is TGCAGCGTTGAAGGACAGGCCCAAGAGACCCAGTACTTC.

The sample holds a few counts of this clone. The chain recombines TRBV7-9 with TRBJ1-1; possibly TRBD1 for D (5 bases). The CDR3 spans 14 residues. The germline V gene encodes CDR1 SEHNR and CDR2 FQNEAQ (reference sequence). V was clipped by 5 bases and J by 6 bases, with 16 bases between them. The CDR3 bases are TGTGCCAGCAGCCCTCGCCAGGGCTCAGCTGAAGCTTTCTTT. This codes for CASSPRQGSAEAFF.

CDR3 DNA: TGTGCCAGCAGTCATCTAGCGGGGGTAGTCAATGAGCAGTTCTTC. Translation gives CASSHLAGVVNEQFF. This chain joins TRBV28 and TRBJ2-1; 10 nucleotides agree with TRBD2. Germline V gives CDR1 MDHEN, CDR2 SYDVKM. With V trimmed by 5 bases and J by 6 bases, 7 bases remained unmatched. This CDR3 is 15 amino acids long.

This rearrangement joins TRBV7-8 to TRBJ1-3, with 9 nucleotides matching TRBD1. Trimming at V came to 4 bases and at J to 2 bases, leaving 3 bases not matched to a gene. Per the germline V gene, CDR1 is SGHVS and CDR2 is FQNEAQ. This CDR3 is built from 15 residues. CDR3 loop: CASSWGQGPGNTIYF. The CDR3 coding sequence is TGTGCCAGCAGCTGGGGACAGGGCCCTGGAAACACCATATATTTT.

The V gene is TRBV6-6, the J gene TRBJ2-2; maybe TRBD1 (6 bases). Germline V lookup: CDR1 MNHNY, CDR2 SVGAGI (reference sequence). Trimming removed 6 bases at V and 1 base at J, with 9 bases between. The CDR3 consists of 14 residues. The CDR3 spells CASSPQGNTGELFF. As DNA, the CDR3 is TGTGCCAGCAGCCCACAGGGGAACACCGGGGAGCTGTTTTTT.

J is TRBJ2-3 and V is TRBV7-8; D unresolved. The V and J ends lost 1 base and 2 bases respectively, with 16 bases between them. The CDR3 is 17 residues long. The germline gives CDR1 SGHVS, CDR2 FQNEAQ. The CDR3 nucleotides are TGTGCCAGCAGCTTAGGGGCGTATCCACCCCACACAGATACGCAGTATTTT. It encodes CASSLGAYPPHTDTQYF. The full variable domain, with the rest looked up from reference TRBV7-8 and TRBJ2-3, is GAGVSQSPRYKVAKRGQDVALRCDPISGHVSLFWYQQALGQGPEFLTYFQNEAQLDKSGLPSDRFFAERPEGSVSTLKIQRTQQEDSAVYLCASSLGAYPPHTDTQYFGPGTRLTVL.

V gene TRBV5-6 combines with J gene TRBJ1-4; D is uncertain. The CDR3 extends over 14 amino acids. V dropped 5 bases and J dropped 4 bases, with 12 bases sitting between them. Germline V CDR1 and CDR2: SGHDT, YYEEEE. The CDR3 nucleotides read TGTGCCAGCAGAGGTACAGCCAATAATGAAAAACTGTTTTTT. This gives the protein CASRGTANNEKLFF.

The table lists this clone with a few counts. The chain uses TRBV19 and TRBJ2-6; D is ambiguous. This CDR3 has 14 amino acids. CDR1 and CDR2 from the germline V gene are LNHDA and SQIVND (reference sequence). V was pared by 4 bases and J by 0 bases, with 4 bases between. CDR3 residues: CASSSHSGANVLTF. The CDR3 coding sequence is TGTGCCAGTAGTAGCCACTCTGGGGCCAACGTCCTGACTTTC.

The rearrangement links TRBV28 to TRBJ2-3, with TRBD2 matching over 9 bases. Unmatched junction bases numbered 4, after V lost 2 bases and J lost 4 bases. Germline CDR1 MDHEN, CDR2 SYDVKM. The CDR3 covers 15 residues. The CDR3 DNA reads TGTGCCAGCAGTTTACGCGGGAGGGCCGCAGATACGCAGTATTTT. It translates to CASSLRGRAADTQYF. The whole variable domain, remainder taken from reference TRBV28 and TRBJ2-3, is DVKVTQSSRYLVKRTGEKVFLECVQDMDHENMFWYRQDPGLGLRLIYFSYDVKMKEKGDIPEGYSVSREKKERFSLILESASTNQTSMYLCASSLRGRAADTQYFGPGTRLTVL.

The rearrangement joins TRBV5-6 to TRBJ1-2; D not certain. Germline lookup yields CDR1 SGHDT and CDR2 YYEEEE. V dropped 0 bases and J dropped 2 bases, with 14 bases sitting between them. The length of the CDR3 is 16 residues. The CDR3 loop is CASSLEPDGGNYGYTF. The CDR3 nucleotides are TGTGCCAGCAGCTTGGAGCCGGACGGAGGGAACTATGGCTACACCTTC. The variable domain in full, with the rest retrieved from reference TRBV5-6 and TRBJ1-2, is DAGVTQSPTHLIKTRGQQVTLRCSPKSGHDTVSWYQQALGQGPQFIFQYYEEEERQRGNFPDRFSGHQFPNYSSELNVNALLLGDSALYLCASSLEPDGGNYGYTFGSGTRLTVV.

The rearrangement uses TRBV6-4 and TRBJ2-1, with 11 bases matching TRBD2. Germline trimming cut 0 bases from V and 7 bases from J; bases unmatched to any gene: 2. Germline lookup yields CDR1 MRHNA and CDR2 SNTAGT. The CDR3 consists of 15 residues. CDR3 in DNA: TGTGCCAGCAGTGACTCTAGCGGGGGGGGGAATGAGCAGTTCTTC. Amino acids: CASSDSSGGGNEQFF.

As to this clone: The same CDR3 can be traced to other DNA sequences in this sample. J is TRBJ2-2 and V is TRBV25-1; 7 positions match TRBD2. The CDR3 length is 15 residues. The V segment lost 2 bases and the J segment 6 bases; nucleotides outside the gene matches: 6. Germline CDR1 MGHDK, CDR2 SYGVNS. As DNA, the CDR3 is TGTGCCAGCAGTGAAGCCGGGACTAAAGCCGGGGAGCTGTTTTTT. Residues: CASSEAGTKAGELFF.

The J gene is TRBJ2-1, the V gene TRBV7-3, with D possibly being TRBD1 (6 bases). Germline V gene data show CDR1 as SGHTA and CDR2 as FQGTGA. Trimming took 4 bases from V and 7 from J, leaving 14 bases between them. The CDR3 length is 14 residues. Written as DNA, the CDR3 is TGTGCCAGCAGCTCCGTCCAGGGGCGGAATGAGCAGTTCTTC. Translation: CASSSVQGRNEQFF. Looking up the rest from reference TRBV7-3 and TRBJ2-1 gives the full variable domain: GAGVSQTPSNKVTEKGKYVELRCDPISGHTALYWYRQSLGQGPEFLIYFQGTGAADDSGLPNDRFFAVRPEGSVSTLKIQRTERGDSAVYLCASSSVQGRNEQFFGPGTRLTVL.

The chain carries TRBV2 and TRBJ1-1, with TRBD1 matching over 9 bases. V lost 6 bases and J lost 1; bases outside the gene matches: 9. The germline V gene encodes CDR1 SNHLY and CDR2 FYNNEI. The CDR3 covers 16 residues. The CDR3 sequence: CASRPGQGPSNTEAFF. The CDR3 DNA is TGTGCCAGCAGGCCGGGACAGGGCCCATCGAACACTGAAGCTTTCTTT.

J is TRBJ2-5 and V is TRBV5-1; D perhaps matches TRBD2 (5 bases). The CDR3 runs to 15 residues. With 6 bases removed from V and 1 base from J, the gap between germline ends came to 16 bases. Looked up from germline, CDR1 is SGHRS and CDR2 is YFSETQ. The CDR3 sequence: CASTPLGSAQETQYF. The CDR3 DNA follows: TGCGCCAGCACCCCGCTTGGTAGCGCCCAAGAGACCCAGTACTTC.

The rearrangement uses TRBV5-1 and TRBJ2-2, with no clear D. The CDR3 is made up of 15 amino acids. V lost 0 bases, J lost 3 bases, and 9 bases lay in between. CDR1 and CDR2 (germline): SGHRS, YFSETQ. In DNA form, the CDR3 reads TGCGCCAGCAGCTTGGGGCACCGGGACACCGGGGAGCTGTTTTTT. Translation: CASSLGHRDTGELFF.